This T cell receptor beta chain was identified during a study of response to subunit inactivated influenza vaccine (dated by TCRdb to the late 2010s). A note on the overall study: To follow how T cells responded to a trivalent subunit inactivated influenza vaccine, the researchers relied on deep quantitative profiling of the T cell receptor repertoire.

Trimming at the junction amounts to 6 bases on V and 6 bases on J, and the germline ends lie 11 bases apart. Its CDR3 holds 13 amino acids, cysteine through phenylalanine. Just CDR3 DNA is preserved here, 39 bases in frame from base 1. Study-wide conclusions, independent of this receptor: According to the authors, only a limited number of new T cells may be recruited by each seasonal influenza vaccination.

The method was RT-PCR. Sequencing instrument: Illumina HiSeq 2500. TCRdb reanalyzed the raw reads on its own, using fastp at Q25 for trimming and MiXCR for clone calling, and kept in-frame beta chains. CDR3 protein sequences are deduplicated, and each keeps its most common genes and DNA. Recorded for this sample are 550,000 to 800,000 distinct CDR3 sequences; approximately 15% of them occurred a single time. The top ten hold approximately 7% of the sample. The table lists this clonotype with many counts. Its antigen is not yet known. Nothing much larger sits one base from this clone, and base qualities are not available.

The chain is encoded by TRBV12-3 or TRBV12-4 joined to TRBJ2-2; the D gene assignment is ambiguous. The sequencing used PBMCs from blood, collected 14 to 15 days before vaccination. The source is a man over 45 who received an inactivated influenza vaccine. Donor details come from another sample of the same person, matched by shared clones. At the DNA level, the sequence is TGTGCCAGCAGCTTATCACGCGCCGGGGAGCTGTTTTTT. The resulting protein is CASSLSRAGELFF.